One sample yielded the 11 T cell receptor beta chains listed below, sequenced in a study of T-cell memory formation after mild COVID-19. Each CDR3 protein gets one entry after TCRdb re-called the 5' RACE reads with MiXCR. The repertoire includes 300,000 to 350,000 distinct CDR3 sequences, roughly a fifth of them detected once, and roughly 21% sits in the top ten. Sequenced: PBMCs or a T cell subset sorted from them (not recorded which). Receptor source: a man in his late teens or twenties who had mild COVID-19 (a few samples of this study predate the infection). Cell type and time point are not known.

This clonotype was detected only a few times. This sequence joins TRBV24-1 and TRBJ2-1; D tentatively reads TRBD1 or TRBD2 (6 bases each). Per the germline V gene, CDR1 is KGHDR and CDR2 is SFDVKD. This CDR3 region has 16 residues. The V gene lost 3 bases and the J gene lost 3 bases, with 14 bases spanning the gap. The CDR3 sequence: CATSDRGRTGYNEQFF. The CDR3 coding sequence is TGTGCCACCAGTGATCGGGGGCGCACCGGCTACAATGAGCAGTTCTTC.

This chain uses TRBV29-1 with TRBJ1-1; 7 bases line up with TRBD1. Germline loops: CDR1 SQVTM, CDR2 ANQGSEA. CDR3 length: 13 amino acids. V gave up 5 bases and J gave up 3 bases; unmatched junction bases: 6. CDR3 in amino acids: CSVIGRGDTEAFF. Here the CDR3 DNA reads TGCAGCGTTATCGGCAGGGGGGACACTGAAGCTTTCTTT. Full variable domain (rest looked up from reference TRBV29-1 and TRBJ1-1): SAVISQKPSRDICQRGTSLTIQCQVDSQVTMMFWYRQQPGQSLTLIATANQGSEATYESGFVIDKFPISRPNLTFSTLTVSNMSPEDSSIYLCSVIGRGDTEAFFGQGTRLTVV.

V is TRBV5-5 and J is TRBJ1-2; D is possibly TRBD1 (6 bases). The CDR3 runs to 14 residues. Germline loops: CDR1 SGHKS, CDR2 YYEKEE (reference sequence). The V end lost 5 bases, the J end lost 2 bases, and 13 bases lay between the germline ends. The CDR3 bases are TGTGCCAGCAGTGGTACGACAGGAAACTATGGCTACACCTTC. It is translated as CASSGTTGNYGYTF. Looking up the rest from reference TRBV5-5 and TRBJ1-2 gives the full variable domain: DAGVTQSPTHLIKTRGQQVTLRCSPISGHKSVSWYQQVLGQGPQFIFQYYEKEERGRGNFPDRFSARQFPNYSSELNVNALLLGDSALYLCASSGTTGNYGYTFGSGTRLTVV.

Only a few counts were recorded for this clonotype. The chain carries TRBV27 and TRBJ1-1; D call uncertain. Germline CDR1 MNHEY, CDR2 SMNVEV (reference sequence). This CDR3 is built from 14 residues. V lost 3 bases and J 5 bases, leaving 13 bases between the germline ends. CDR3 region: CASSLRVSKTEAFF. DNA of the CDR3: TGTGCCAGCAGTTTGAGGGTTTCCAAGACTGAAGCTTTCTTT.

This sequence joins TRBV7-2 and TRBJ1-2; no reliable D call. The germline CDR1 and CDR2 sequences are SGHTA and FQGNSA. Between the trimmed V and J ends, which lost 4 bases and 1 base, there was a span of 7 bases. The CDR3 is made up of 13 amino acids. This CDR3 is CASSWGFNYGYTF. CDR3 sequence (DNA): TGTGCCAGCAGCTGGGGATTTAACTATGGCTACACCTTC.

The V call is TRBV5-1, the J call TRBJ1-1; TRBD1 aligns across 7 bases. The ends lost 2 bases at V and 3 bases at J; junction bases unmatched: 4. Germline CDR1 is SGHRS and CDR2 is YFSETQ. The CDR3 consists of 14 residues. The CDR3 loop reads CASSLDRVDTEAFF. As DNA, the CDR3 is TGCGCCAGCAGCTTAGACAGGGTTGACACTGAAGCTTTCTTT.

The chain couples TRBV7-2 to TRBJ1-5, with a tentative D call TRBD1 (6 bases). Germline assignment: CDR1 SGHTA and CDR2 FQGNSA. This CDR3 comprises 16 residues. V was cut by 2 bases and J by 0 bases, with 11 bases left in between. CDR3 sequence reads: CASSLQQGYSNQPQHF. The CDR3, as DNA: TGTGCCAGCAGCTTACAACAGGGTTATAGCAATCAGCCCCAGCATTTT. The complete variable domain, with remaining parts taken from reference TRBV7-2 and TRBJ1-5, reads GAGVSQSPSNKVTEKGKDVELRCDPISGHTALYWYRQSLGQGLEFLIYFQGNSAPDKSGLPSDRFSAERTGGSVSTLTIQRTQQEDSAVYLCASSLQQGYSNQPQHFGDGTRLSIL.

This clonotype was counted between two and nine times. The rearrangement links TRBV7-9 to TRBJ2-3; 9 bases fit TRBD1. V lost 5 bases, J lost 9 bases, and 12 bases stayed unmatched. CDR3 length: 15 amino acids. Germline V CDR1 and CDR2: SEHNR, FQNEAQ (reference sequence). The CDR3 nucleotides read TGTGCCAGCAGCCCGGACAGGGGAAAAAGGACGACGCAGTATTTT. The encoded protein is CASSPDRGKRTTQYF. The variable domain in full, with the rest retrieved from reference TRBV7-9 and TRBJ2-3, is DTGVSQNPRHKITKRGQNVTFRCDPISEHNRLYWYRQTLGQGPEFLTYFQNEAQLEKSRLLSDRFSAERPKGSFSTLEIQRTEQGDSAMYLCASSPDRGKRTTQYFGPGTRLTVL.

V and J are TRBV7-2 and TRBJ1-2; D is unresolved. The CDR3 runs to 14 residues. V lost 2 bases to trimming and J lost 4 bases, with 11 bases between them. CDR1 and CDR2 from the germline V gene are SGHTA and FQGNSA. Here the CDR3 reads CASSLSSPGYGYTF. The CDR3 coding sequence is TGTGCCAGCAGCTTAAGTTCTCCGGGCTATGGCTACACCTTC.

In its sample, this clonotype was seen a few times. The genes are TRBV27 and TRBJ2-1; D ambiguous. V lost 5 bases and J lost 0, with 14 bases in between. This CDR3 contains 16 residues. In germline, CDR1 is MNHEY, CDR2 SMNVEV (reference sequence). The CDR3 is CASSHTTYTSYNEQFF. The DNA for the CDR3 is TGTGCCAGCAGTCACACGACTTATACCTCCTACAATGAGCAGTTCTTC.

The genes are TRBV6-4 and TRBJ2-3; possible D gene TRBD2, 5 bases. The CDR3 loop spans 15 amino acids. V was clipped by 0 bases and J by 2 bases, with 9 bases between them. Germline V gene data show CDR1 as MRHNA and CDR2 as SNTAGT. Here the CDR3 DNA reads TGTGCCAGCAGTGACTCTGGAGGTAACACAGATACGCAGTATTTT. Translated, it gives CASSDSGGNTDTQYF.